The subject of this entry is one T cell receptor (beta chain). Its target is unknown. This sample was included in a study of T cell responses to AZD1222 COVID-19 vaccine. Broader study findings: The study sampled repertoires only after the peak T cell response. The donor cohort was predominantly white British with a female majority, and clonal diversity may have been underestimated.

Clones were read by immunoSEQ multiplex PCR, and TCRdb kept only the in-frame ones, dropping some. The table has over 60,000 clones, roughly 91% seen once. CDR1 and CDR2 (germline): MRHNA, SNTAGT. With 3 bases removed from V and 0 bases from J, the gap between germline ends came to 6 bases. This CDR3 has 15 amino acids. The chain couples TRBV6-4 to TRBJ1-6, with D uncertain. This material consisted of peripheral blood, taken on day 0 of AZD1222 vaccination. This sequence originates from an adult in good health. CDR3 coding DNA: TGTGCCAGCAGTGAGGGCCACTCCTATAATTCACCCCTCCACTTT. This encodes CASSEGHSYNSPLHF.